The rows below give T cell receptor beta chains drawn from one sample of a study of TIL therapy for anti-PD-1-resistant metastatic lung cancer. Sequencing was performed with immunoSEQ multiplex PCR; in TCRdb, only in-frame clones are kept and a portion is missing. The data hold 54,000 or so clones, with 70% to 75% observed a single time. The sample in question was blood, obtained at baseline. The receptors derive from a person aged 25-80 years with non-small cell lung cancer. The CDR3 runs from the conserved cysteine through the conserved F or W. A D gene is named only where the DNA matches it firmly. Size is omitted from some rows. Given values are once, few, many or a class for expanded clones.

>17|.|.|TRBV4-1|TRBJ1-1
TGCGCCAGCAGCCAAGAAATTAAGGGGCCGATGAACACTGAAGCTTTCTTT
CASSQEIKGPMNTEAFF
>16|.|few|TRBV11-3|TRBJ2-7
TGTGCCAGCAGCCATATCTGGGAATTAAGCTCCTACGAGCAGTACTTC
CASSHIWELSSYEQYF
>15|.|.|TRBV9|TRBJ2-7
TGTGCCAGCAGCGTAGGTGTGGATACCACCTACGAGCAGTACTTC
CASSVGVDTTYEQYF
>14|.|few|TRBV29-1|TRBJ1-1
TGCAGCGTTGAAAGGCGACAGACGAACACTGAAGCTTTCTTT
CSVERRQTNTEAFF
>16|.|.|TRBV5-4|TRBJ2-7
TGTGCCAGCAGCTTGGCCGGGGGTCCCAAAGACTACGAGCAGTACTTC
CASSLAGGPKDYEQYF
>15|.|few|TRBV9|TRBJ2-5
TGTGCCAGCAGCGTAGGTGGGTCGGAGGGAGAGACCCAGTACTTC
CASSVGGSEGETQYF
>15|TRBD1|.|TRBV7-2|TRBJ2-5
TGTGCCAGCAGCTTTCAGACAGGGGGCTGGGAGACCCAGTACTTC
CASSFQTGGWETQYF
>17|TRBD2|.|TRBV18|TRBJ2-3
TGTGCCAGCTCACCACGACTAGCGCTATCTAGCACAGATACGCAGTATTTT
CASSPRLALSSTDTQYF
>14|TRBD2|.|TRBV30|TRBJ2-5
TGTGCCGGTGGATCCGGACTAGCGAGCGAGACCCAGTACTTC
CAGGSGLASETQYF
>15|.|few|TRBV7-9|TRBJ1-2
TGTGCCAGCAGCTTGGGAGGGTTAGCTAACTATGGCTACACCTTC
CASSLGGLANYGYTF
>11|.|.|TRBV14|TRBJ2-3
TGTGCCAGCAGCCGGGGAGATACGCAGTATTTT
CASSRGDTQYF
>15|TRBD1|.|TRBV6-5|TRBJ2-7
TGTGCCAGCAAACTCATCGACAGGGGAAGTAACGAGCAGTACTTC
CASKLIDRGSNEQYF
>15|.|.|TRBV7-9|TRBJ2-1
TGTGCCAGCAGCCCCGGGCAGGGGCAAGACAATGAGCAGTTCTTC
CASSPGQGQDNEQFF
>17|TRBD1|.|TRBV18|TRBJ2-2
TGTGCCAGCTCACCGAGGACAGGGGACCCGAACACCGGGGAGCTGTTTTTT
CASSPRTGDPNTGELFF
>13|.|.|TRBV19|TRBJ2-3
TGTGCCAGTACTTTTTCCGGCACAGATACGCAGTATTTT
CASTFSGTDTQYF
>14|.|.|TRBV5-1|TRBJ1-1
TGCGCCAGCAGCTTGGGGACTTTGGGCACTGAAGCTTTCTTT
CASSLGTLGTEAFF
>15|TRBD2|.|TRBV11-3|TRBJ2-7
TGTGCCAGCAGCCCCACGACGGGGGGATCCTACGAGCAGTACTTC
CASSPTTGGSYEQYF
>16|TRBD1|once|TRBV9|TRBJ2-3
TGTGCCAGCAGCGTAGTGGACAGGGGGGGTGCAGATACGCAGTATTTT
CASSVVDRGGADTQYF
>16|.|.|TRBV4-3|TRBJ2-7
TGCGCCAGCAGCCAAGATCCTCGCAGGACTTTCTACGAGCAGTACTTC
CASSQDPRRTFYEQYF
>11|.|.|TRBV5-1|TRBJ2-5
TGCGCCAGCAGCTTGGCGTCGGAGCAGTACTTC
CASSLASEQYF
>15|.|.|TRBV27|TRBJ2-7
TGTGCCAGCAGTTTATCGACAGGCTGGGCCTACGAGCAGTACTTC
CASSLSTGWAYEQYF
>15|.|few|TRBV7-2|TRBJ1-5
TGTGCCAGCAGCTTAGCGGGGCGGGCAAATCAGCCCCAGCATTTT
CASSLAGRANQPQHF
>14|TRBD1|.|TRBV4-3|TRBJ1-6
TGCGCCAGCAGCCCCGGACAGGGGAAACCACCCCTCCACTTT
CASSPGQGKPPLHF
>15|.|medium-sized|TRBV15|TRBJ1-1
TGTGCCACCAGCAGAGGGCGGCAGGGGAACACTGAAGCTTTCTTT
CATSRGRQGNTEAFF
>12|TRBD1|.|TRBV4-1|TRBJ1-5
TGCGCCAGCGGACAGGGTGGGCAGCCCCAGCATTTT
CASGQGGQPQHF
>10|TRBD1|.|TRBV20-1|TRBJ1-1
TGCAGTGCACCGGGACAGCCCTTTCTCTTT
CSAPGQPFLF
>13|.|.|TRBV19|TRBJ2-5
TGTGCCAGTAGTATCAGGGATCCGGAGACCCAGTACTTC
CASSIRDPETQYF
>13|TRBD1|few|TRBV19|TRBJ2-5
TGTGCCAGTAGTTCACAGGGGGAAGAGACCCAGTACTTC
CASSSQGEETQYF
>13|.|.|TRBV11-2|TRBJ2-2
TGTGCCAGCAGCTTTGAAGGCACCGGGGAGCTGTTTTTT
CASSFEGTGELFF
>14|.|.|TRBV6-4|TRBJ2-2
TGTGCCAGCAGTGTCCTGGGCTTTTCCGGGGAGCTGTTTTTT
CASSVLGFSGELFF
>20|TRBD2|.|TRBV5-4|TRBJ2-3
TGTGCCAGCAGCTACAGATTATTCGGGCTAGCGGGAGGGATCACAGATACGCAGTATTTT
CASSYRLFGLAGGITDTQYF
>15|TRBD2|.|TRBV7-8|TRBJ2-7
TGTGCCAGCAGCTTAGCTAGCGGGGCTATCTACGAGCAGTACTTC
CASSLASGAIYEQYF
>15|.|few|TRBV4-3|TRBJ1-5
TGCGCCAGCAGCCAAGAGTGGGGGTTTGATCAGCCCCAGCATTTT
CASSQEWGFDQPQHF
>13|.|.|TRBV7-2|TRBJ2-3
TGTGCCAGCAGCTTCGCAAACACAGATACGCAGTATTTT
CASSFANTDTQYF
>14|TRBD2|.|TRBV28|TRBJ2-3
TGTGCCAGCATAGCGGGAGGCGACACAGATACGCAGTATTTT
CASIAGGDTDTQYF
>14|.|.|TRBV11-3|TRBJ1-2
TGTGCCAGCAGCTTAGGGCAGGAAAACTATGGCTACACCTTC
CASSLGQENYGYTF
>14|TRBD2|few|TRBV5-1|TRBJ2-4
TGCGCCAGCAGCTTTACTAGCGGGAGAAACATTCAGTACTTC
CASSFTSGRNIQYF
>17|TRBD2|.|TRBV9|TRBJ2-7
TGTGCCAGCAGCCGCGGACTAGCGGGGAGTTTCTCCTACGAGCAGTACTTC
CASSRGLAGSFSYEQYF
>15|.|once|TRBV28|TRBJ1-5
TGTGCCAGCACCCTAGTTGGGGATAGCAATCAGCCCCAGCATTTT
CASTLVGDSNQPQHF
>14|.|.|TRBV11-2|TRBJ2-7
TGTGCCAGCAGCCAGGGGACGCTCTCCTACGAGCAGTACTTC
CASSQGTLSYEQYF
>14|.|once|TRBV2|TRBJ1-5
TGTGCCAGCAATAGTCAGGGCCTCAATCAGCCCCAGCATTTT
CASNSQGLNQPQHF
>14|.|.|TRBV5-6|TRBJ2-1
TGTGCCAGCAGCTTGGACAGCTCCTACAATGAGCAGTTCTTC
CASSLDSSYNEQFF
>13|.|.|TRBV11-3|TRBJ1-2
TGTGCCAGCAGCTTAGGGAGAGACTATGGCTACACCTTC
CASSLGRDYGYTF
>13|.|.|TRBV30|TRBJ1-1
TGTGCCTGGAGTGTAAGTCCAGGGAGGCGAGCTTTCTTT
CAWSVSPGRRAFF
>15|.|.|TRBV5-1|TRBJ2-3
TGCGCCAGCAGCTCGCTGCCAACTAACACAGATACGCAGTATTTT
CASSSLPTNTDTQYF
>13|.|.|TRBV7-9|TRBJ1-5
TGTGCCAGCAGTACGGGGGGTTATCAGCCCCAGCATTTT
CASSTGGYQPQHF
>14|.|.|TRBV30|TRBJ2-3
TGTGCCTGGAGTCCCGGGTTTCGCACAGATACGCAGTATTTT
CAWSPGFRTDTQYF
>16|.|.|TRBV7-9|TRBJ2-7
TGTGCCAGCAGCTTAGTATCGCCAGGGTGGTCCTACGAGCAGTACTTC
CASSLVSPGWSYEQYF
>16|TRBD1|once|TRBV14|TRBJ2-1
TGTGCCAGCACCCAGTACGGGACAGGGAACTACAATGAGCAGTTCTTC
CASTQYGTGNYNEQFF
>15|TRBD2|.|TRBV7-2|TRBJ2-7
TGTGCCAGCAGCTCAAGCGGGAGATGGGCCGGCGAGCAGTACTTC
CASSSSGRWAGEQYF
>14|TRBD1|.|TRBV2|TRBJ2-7
TGTGCCAGCAGATTGGGACAGCGATCCTACGAGCAGTACTTC
CASRLGQRSYEQYF
>15|TRBD1|.|TRBV4-1|TRBJ2-3
TGCGCCAGCAGCCAATTTGACAGGGCTGGAGATACGCAGTATTTT
CASSQFDRAGDTQYF
>13|.|.|TRBV6-5|TRBJ1-2
TGTGCCAGCAGTTACACCGGGTACGGTGGCTACACCTTC
CASSYTGYGGYTF
>15|.|.|TRBV18|TRBJ1-1
TGTGCCAGCTCATCGAACAGGGAATTGAACACTGAAGCTTTCTTT
CASSSNRELNTEAFF